The 28 T cell receptor beta chains below come from one sample, sequenced in a study of shared clonotypes between healthy human individuals. Sequencing was performed with immunoSEQ multiplex PCR; in TCRdb, only in-frame clones are kept and a portion is missing. The sample holds about 2.2 million clones, about 92% seen once. Naive CD8 cells comprised CD45RO-negative, CCR7-positively selected cells, excluding terminally differentiated effector memory CD45RA+ cells. Sequenced: naive CD8+ T cells from PBMCs. The receptors derive from a man younger than 35 in good health. Some clones in this sample may be carry-over from other donors' samples.

Points on this clone: The same CDR3 arises from other DNA sequences in this sample as well. The V gene is TRBV4-1, the J gene TRBJ2-7; either TRBD1 or TRBD2 may fit D (5 bases each). Deletions cut 0 bases from V and 0 bases from J, with 9 bases between. This CDR3 has 15 residues. In germline, CDR1 is MGHRA, CDR2 YSYEKL. The CDR3 sequence: CASSQDPGSSYEQYF. The CDR3 DNA reads as TGCGCCAGCAGCCAAGATCCAGGGAGCTCCTACGAGCAGTACTTC.

This clone was seen a single time. The rearrangement uses TRBV6-1 and TRBJ1-3; D is undetermined. CDR3 length: 15 residues. V gave up 8 bases and J gave up 0 bases, with 14 bases separating them. Germline V gene data show CDR1 as MNHNS and CDR2 as SASEGT. This chain's CDR3 is CASGEDRFSGNTIYF. Written as DNA, the CDR3 is TGTGCCAGCGGGGAGGACCGGTTCTCTGGAAACACCATATATTTT.

The CDR3 loop reads CASSSYMGRNTEAFF. DNA of the CDR3: TGTGCCAGCAGCTCATACATGGGTCGGAACACTGAAGCTTTCTTT. V is TRBV7-9 and J is TRBJ1-1; D is unclear. The germline gives CDR1 SEHNR, CDR2 FQNEAQ (reference sequence). V shed 4 bases and J shed 1 base, with 13 bases lying between them. CDR3 length equals 15 residues.

This sequence joins TRBV6-1 and TRBJ1-4; D unclear. This CDR3 has 16 residues. V lost 3 bases, J lost 0 bases, and 11 bases lay in between. CDR1 is MNHNS, CDR2 SASEGT, per germline. The CDR3 DNA sequence: TGTGCCAGCAGTGAGTCTTACTTCGCAACTAATGAAAAACTGTTTTTT. Residues: CASSESYFATNEKLFF.

Notes on this clone: Additional DNA sequences in this sample encode the identical CDR3. The chain uses TRBV19 and TRBJ2-7; TRBD1 agrees at 8 bases. The CDR3 has 14 amino acids. V shed 5 bases, J shed 2 bases, and the junction held 5 bases outside the gene matches. Germline CDR1 reads LNHDA; CDR2 reads SQIVND (reference sequence). CDR3 residues: CASSPGQGTYEQYF. CDR3 sequence (DNA): TGTGCCAGTAGTCCCGGACAGGGAACCTACGAGCAGTACTTC. Full variable domain (rest looked up from reference TRBV19 and TRBJ2-7): DGGITQSPKYLFRKEGQNVTLSCEQNLNHDAMYWYRQDPGQGLRLIYYSQIVNDFQKGDIAEGYSVSREKKESFPLTVTSAQKNPTAFYLCASSPGQGTYEQYFGPGTRLTVT.

This chain joins TRBV28 and TRBJ2-5; D perhaps matches TRBD1 (6 bases). CDR3 length: 14 amino acids. V dropped 2 bases and J dropped 3 bases, with 10 bases sitting between them. Germline values: CDR1 MDHEN, CDR2 SYDVKM. The CDR3 here is CASSLAQGEETQYF. The CDR3, as DNA: TGTGCCAGCAGTTTAGCACAGGGTGAAGAGACCCAGTACTTC.

The V gene is TRBV7-2, the J gene TRBJ2-7; a weak D match, TRBD1 (6 bases). Germline loops: CDR1 SGHTA, CDR2 FQGNSA. The CDR3 is made up of 13 amino acids. V was pared by 5 bases and J by 6 bases, with 14 bases between. The CDR3 is CASSPQGTVEQYF. CDR3 DNA: TGTGCCAGCAGCCCACAGGGAACGGTCGAGCAGTACTTC. The full variable domain, rest sourced from reference TRBV7-2 and TRBJ2-7, is GAGVSQSPSNKVTEKGKDVELRCDPISGHTALYWYRQSLGQGLEFLIYFQGNSAPDKSGLPSDRFSAERTGGSVSTLTIQRTQQEDSAVYLCASSPQGTVEQYFGPGTRLTVT.

The chain links TRBV19 to TRBJ2-1, with 8 nucleotides matching TRBD1. This CDR3 is 15 amino acids long. Germline CDR1 is LNHDA and CDR2 is SQIVND (reference sequence). The V segment lost 5 bases and the J segment 0 bases; nucleotides outside the gene matches: 3. Here the CDR3 reads CASSHRGSSYNEQFF. The CDR3 nucleotides read TGTGCCAGTAGTCACAGGGGGAGCTCCTACAATGAGCAGTTCTTC.

CDR3: CASREDRGTSYEQYF. CDR3 bases: TGTGCCAGCAGGGAGGACCGGGGAACGTCCTACGAGCAGTACTTC. The chain is built from TRBV28 and TRBJ2-7; D might be TRBD2 (5 bases). Germline V gives CDR1 MDHEN, CDR2 SYDVKM. This CDR3 comprises 15 residues. Trimming removed 6 bases at V and 1 base at J, with 16 bases between.

The chain combines TRBV5-1 with TRBJ2-3; D gene uncertain. Trimming stripped 2 bases from V and 2 bases from J, with 9 bases between. The CDR3 loop spans 14 amino acids. The germline CDR1 and CDR2 sequences are SGHRS and YFSETQ. CDR3 protein: CASSLNRLTDTQYF. CDR3 nucleotide sequence: TGCGCCAGCAGCTTAAACAGACTCACAGATACGCAGTATTTT.

The gene calls are TRBV7-2 and TRBJ1-2; TRBD1 aligns across 9 bases. This CDR3 is built from 15 residues. From germline, CDR1 is SGHTA and CDR2 FQGNSA. V was clipped by 5 bases and J by 1 base; unmatched bases: 5. The CDR3 sequence: CASSVRDRDNYGYTF. DNA of the CDR3: TGTGCCAGCAGCGTCCGGGACAGGGATAACTATGGCTACACCTTC.

This clone was seen once. The V call is TRBV5-1, the J call TRBJ2-5, with D unclear. The CDR3 spans 16 residues. V was trimmed by 6 bases and J by 2 bases, leaving 20 bases between them. Germline-derived CDR1 and CDR2 are SGHRS and YFSETQ. CDR3 coding DNA: TGCGCCAGCACCTCCTATCTGTCGAGCTTTCAAGAGACCCAGTACTTC. It is translated as CASTSYLSSFQETQYF. The full variable domain, its missing parts supplied by reference TRBV5-1 and TRBJ2-5, is KAGVTQTPRYLIKTRGQQVTLSCSPISGHRSVSWYQQTPGQGLQFLFEYFSETQRNKGNFPGRFSGRQFSNSRSEMNVSTLELGDSALYLCASTSYLSSFQETQYFGPGTRLLVL.

The chain joins TRBV6-5 to TRBJ2-7; 8 positions match TRBD2. This CDR3 contains 14 residues. Germline V gene sequence: CDR1 MNHEY, CDR2 SVGAGI. V lost 5 bases, J lost 7 bases, and 10 bases stayed unmatched. The CDR3 protein is CASSHRPIAGEQYF. DNA of the CDR3: TGTGCCAGCAGTCACCGTCCGATAGCGGGGGAGCAGTACTTC.

The V gene is TRBV29-1, the J gene TRBJ2-2; 14 bases are a match to TRBD2. The V gene's germline CDR1 is SQVTM and CDR2 ANQGSEA. V gave up 2 bases and J gave up 2 bases; unmatched junction bases: 7. The CDR3 is made up of 18 amino acids. CDR3 sequence: CSVERPTSGRVNTGELFF. CDR3 DNA: TGCAGCGTTGAACGTCCGACTAGCGGGAGGGTAAACACCGGGGAGCTGTTTTTT.

This chain connects TRBV27 to TRBJ2-7, with D perhaps TRBD2 (6 bases). CDR1 is MNHEY and CDR2 is SMNVEV in the germline V gene (reference sequence). This CDR3 has 16 residues. V gave up 6 bases and J gave up 7 bases, with 25 bases separating them. CDR3 protein: CASSFGAGQVAFEQYF. The CDR3 coding sequence is TGTGCCAGCAGCTTCGGGGCGGGGCAGGTGGCCTTTGAGCAGTACTTC.

V gene TRBV2 combines with J gene TRBJ1-1; D is uncertain. The CDR3 runs 12 residues. The V end lost 8 bases, the J end lost 0 bases, and 7 bases lay between the germline ends. Germline V CDR1 and CDR2: SNHLY, FYNNEI. The CDR3, as DNA: TGTGCCAGCCTCGGTTTGAACACTGAAGCTTTCTTT. It specifies CASLGLNTEAFF.

The chain employs TRBV6-1 and TRBJ2-7, with D possibly TRBD1 on 6 matching bases. Trimming removed 7 bases from V and 3 bases from J, with 19 bases in between. The CDR3 extends over 15 amino acids. The germline V gene encodes CDR1 MNHNS and CDR2 SASEGT. The CDR3 DNA reads TGTGCCAGCACGGGATCCGGGACAAGCCTCTACGAGCAGTACTTC. It is translated as CASTGSGTSLYEQYF.

The chain carries TRBV6-5 and TRBJ1-2; TRBD1 aligns across 8 bases. The trim removed 0 bases at V and 5 bases at J, leaving 5 bases unmatched. The germline CDR1 and CDR2 sequences are MNHEY and SVGAGI. The CDR3 runs 15 residues. The chain's CDR3 is CASSYSAGTGYGYTF. CDR3 DNA sequence: TGTGCCAGCAGTTACTCAGCCGGGACAGGATATGGCTACACCTTC.

The rearrangement joins TRBV4-2 to TRBJ1-5; a possible D gene is TRBD1 (5 bases). Between the trimmed V and J ends, which lost 1 base and 5 bases, there was a span of 12 bases. The CDR3 has 15 amino acids. CDR1 and CDR2 from the germline V gene are LGHNA and YNFKEQ. For the CDR3, the DNA is TGTGCCAGCAGCCAAGGTTGGGGGAGCCATCAGCCCCAGCATTTT. As protein: CASSQGWGSHQPQHF.

The rearrangement joins TRBV7-8 to TRBJ2-5; 9 nucleotides match TRBD2. With 7 bases clipped from V and 1 base from J, the junction kept 4 bases outside the gene matches. The V gene's germline CDR1 is SGHVS and CDR2 FQNEAQ. The CDR3 covers 14 residues. As DNA, the CDR3 is TGTGCCAGCAACCCGACTAGCGGCCAAGAGACCCAGTACTTC. It is translated as CASNPTSGQETQYF.

Concerning this clone: The sample holds other DNA sequences that translate to the same CDR3. The CDR3 DNA is TGTGCCAGCAGCGTAGCTGGGGGGAACTACGAGCAGTACTTC. Encoded protein: CASSVAGGNYEQYF. The chain carries TRBV9 and TRBJ2-7, with TRBD2 as a possible D gene (6 bases). Germline V gene sequence: CDR1 SGDLS, CDR2 YYNGEE. V dropped 0 bases and J dropped 3 bases, with 10 bases sitting between them. The CDR3 is 14 residues long.

The gene calls are TRBV7-9 and TRBJ1-1, with TRBD1 identical over 7 bases. The CDR3 sequence is 12 residues long. Germline V CDR1 and CDR2: SEHNR, FQNEAQ (reference sequence). After removal of 7 bases from V and 5 bases from J, the junction contained 4 bases not matched to a gene. CDR3 nucleotides: TGTGCCAGCAACATACAGGGGACTGAAGCTTTCTTT. Amino acids: CASNIQGTEAFF.

CDR3 protein: CASSDSRGEKLFF. CDR3 DNA sequence: TGTGCCAGCAGCGACAGTCGCGGCGAAAAACTGTTTTTT. The chain links TRBV5-8 to TRBJ1-4; tentatively, D is TRBD1 (5 bases). The CDR3 contains 13 residues. V was shortened by 4 bases and J by 8 bases, with 12 bases between the two germline ends. The germline gives CDR1 SGHTS, CDR2 YDEGEE.

V is TRBV29-1 and J is TRBJ2-7; possible D gene TRBD2, 6 bases. V lost 5 bases and J lost 2, with 7 bases in between. CDR3 length equals 11 residues. Per germline, CDR1 SQVTM and CDR2 ANQGSEA. Here the CDR3 reads CSVWEAYEQYF. The CDR3 DNA follows: TGCAGCGTTTGGGAGGCCTACGAGCAGTACTTC.

As to this clone: This CDR3 is also generated by other DNA sequences in the sample. V is TRBV27 and J is TRBJ2-1; 13 bases align to TRBD2. The V and J ends lost 2 bases and 8 bases, in that order; junction bases with no gene match: 6. This CDR3 has 16 amino acids. CDR1 is MNHEY, CDR2 SMNVEV, per germline (reference sequence). The CDR3, as DNA: TGTGCCAGCAGTTTAGTACTAGCGGGAGGGCCGGATGAGCAGTTCTTC. Translating it yields CASSLVLAGGPDEQFF.

The CDR3 coding sequence is TGTGCCAGCAGCCCCTCCCCCGGGTCCTACAATGAGCAGTTCTTC. Translated: CASSPSPGSYNEQFF. V is TRBV7-9 and J is TRBJ2-1; D uncertain. V was clipped by 5 bases and J by 1 base, with 12 bases between them. The CDR3 spans 15 residues. Per germline, CDR1 SEHNR and CDR2 FQNEAQ (reference sequence).

The chain is built from TRBV19 and TRBJ2-7; 8 positions match TRBD1. V gave up 5 bases and J gave up 2 bases; unmatched junction bases: 8. The CDR3 length is 15 residues. In germline, CDR1 is LNHDA, CDR2 SQIVND (reference sequence). The CDR3 spells CASSPSGTGAYEQYF. CDR3 DNA sequence: TGTGCCAGTAGTCCATCGGGGACAGGAGCCTACGAGCAGTACTTC.

The J gene is TRBJ1-5, the V gene TRBV19; 7 nucleotides align to TRBD1. The CDR3 is made up of 13 amino acids. CDR1 and CDR2 from the germline V gene are LNHDA and SQIVND (reference sequence). The V gene end was trimmed by 7 bases and the J gene end by 6 bases; junction bases not matched to a gene: 6. DNA of the CDR3: TGTGCCAGTACTCGAGGGGGCAGTCAGCCCCAGCATTTT. Protein product: CASTRGGSQPQHF.